This T cell receptor beta chain was recorded in a study of blood T cell repertoires in COVID-19 (dated by TCRdb to between 2020 and 2021). Context from the whole study: Collaborator samples came from the United States, Italy and Spain and covered acute and convalescent phases of COVID-19. The samples were drawn from two sources: the first 160 participants of the ongoing ImmuneRACE study, and 1,200 or so subjects contributed by 6 global collaborators. The prospective study material was composed of cDNA or gDNA derived from T cells, B-cell-depleted T cells, or PBMCs. A de-identified subject ID, COVID-19 status, age in years and sex were almost always included in the sample metadata. Where HLA class I and class II types were available, the types were taken from metadata supplied by the sample provider, not from assay-based typing. The repertoires were released in a freely available public database meant as a resource for research on the immune response to SARS-CoV-2. Deeply sampled blood TCRbeta repertoires from subjects exposed to, actively infected with, or recovered from COVID-19 were included in the dataset. Summary of the overall study and its limitations: The quantity of clinical and demographic metadata differed by source and by participant and was supplied without curation.

Whole blood was collected in K2EDTA tubes by collaborating institutions according to the institutions' own protocols. For TCRbeta analysis, collaborators shipped samples in one of three forms: frozen whole blood, isolated PBMCs, or DNA extracted from either of those sample types. Details on this clone: Its antigen is still unknown. Base qualities are missing; no much larger clone stands one base away.

From a lookup of the germline V gene, CDR1 and CDR2 are MDHEN and SYDVKM. The CDR3 goes from the cysteine to the phenylalanine over 17 residues. Only CDR3 DNA is held: 51 bases, read in frame from base 1. Relative to germline, V is 2 bases shorter and J is 0 bases shorter, with 11 bases between their ends. The immunoSEQ Assay, a bias-controlled multiplex PCR, was used to amplify TCRbeta CDR3 regions from genomic DNA. Per the original workflow: Nucleated cell counts per sample were estimated from amplification of reference gene primers within the assay. Sequence reads were collapsed and filtered to measure the absolute abundance of every unique TCRbeta CDR3 rearrangement. For each sample, productive Simpson clonality was calculated as the square root of Simpson's diversity index across productive rearrangements. The table was pulled from immuneACCESS by TCRdb, which kept in-frame rearrangements only. Such tables lose some clones; where checked, under half of the loss comes from unresolved V genes, and the rest has no known cause. V and J calls and clone size are given by that table; D and trimming were obtained from the DNA. In this sample the table shows around 26,000 clones, approximately 80% of which occur a single time. The top ten hold roughly 2% of the sample.

The sequencing sample was made of peripheral blood. This TCR was recovered from an elderly man with active or convalescent COVID-19. The rearranged chain carries TRBV28 and TRBJ2-6; TRBD1 could be the D gene, as 6 bases match. The sequenced DNA is TGTGCCAGCAGTTTAACAGGGTTAGTCTCTGGGGCCAACGTCCTGACTTTC. Translated, this gives CASSLTGLVSGANVLTF.